Following are 24 T cell receptor beta chains from one sample sequenced in a study of cytomegalovirus exposure and HLA in healthy donors. PCR primers comprised 60 Vbeta and 13 Jbeta primers. Clones were read by immunoSEQ multiplex PCR, and TCRdb kept only the in-frame ones, dropping some. The data contain about 250,000 clones, around 83% of them seen just once; the ten biggest clones take up about 0.25%. Sample: PBMCs. These receptors originate from a girl aged 2-9 years in good health and CMV-seronegative.

The rearrangement joins TRBV5-1 to TRBJ1-1; D unresolved. CDR3 length: 13 amino acids. Trimming cost V 1 base and J 4 bases, with 8 bases left between them. CDR1 SGHRS and CDR2 YFSETQ come from the germline V gene. DNA for the CDR3: TGCGCCAGCAGCTTGTTAGAGGGCACTGAAGCTTTCTTT. This gives the protein CASSLLEGTEAFF. Combining the CDR3 with reference TRBV5-1 and TRBJ1-1 gives the whole variable domain KAGVTQTPRYLIKTRGQQVTLSCSPISGHRSVSWYQQTPGQGLQFLFEYFSETQRNKGNFPGRFSGRQFSNSRSEMNVSTLELGDSALYLCASSLLEGTEAFFGQGTRLTVV.

The CDR3 protein is CSVVVQGGMNTEAFF. The CDR3 nucleotides read TGCAGCGTTGTGGTTCAGGGAGGCATGAACACTGAAGCTTTCTTT. The genes are TRBV29-1 and TRBJ1-1, with D perhaps matching TRBD1 (5 bases). Trimming shortened V by 4 bases and J by 0 bases, and 15 bases separated the two germline ends. CDR3 size: 15 residues. Looked up from germline, CDR1 is SQVTM and CDR2 is ANQGSEA.

The CDR3 region is CATRDPTQYF. As DNA, the CDR3 is TGTGCCACTCGGGATCCAACGCAGTATTTT. This chain connects TRBV2 to TRBJ2-3, with D maybe TRBD2 (5 bases). The CDR3 has 10 residues. Germline values: CDR1 SNHLY, CDR2 FYNNEI. The V and J ends lost 10 bases and 9 bases respectively, with 11 bases between them.

This chain joins TRBV12-5 and TRBJ2-2; 11 nucleotides agree with TRBD2. Per germline, CDR1 LGHNT and CDR2 FRNRAP. CDR3 length: 14 amino acids. V was pared by 1 base and J by 11 bases, with 3 bases of the junction left unmatched. CDR3 residues: CASGLGLAGGELFF. DNA of the CDR3: TGTGCTAGTGGTTTGGGGCTAGCGGGGGGAGAGCTGTTTTTT.

In this sample, this clone turned up once. CDR3 sequence reads: CASSQGDSQIYGYTF. CDR3 bases: TGTGCCAGCAGCCAAGGGGACAGCCAGATTTATGGCTACACCTTC. This chain uses TRBV4-2 with TRBJ1-2; TRBD1 agrees at 7 bases. Per the germline V gene, CDR1 is LGHNA and CDR2 is YNFKEQ. The CDR3 is 15 residues long. J was trimmed by 5 bases and V by 1 base; bases with no gene match: 7.

The chain uses TRBV7-8 and TRBJ2-1, with 8 positions matching TRBD2. The CDR3 length is 16 residues. Looked up from germline, CDR1 is SGHVS and CDR2 is FQNEAQ. Losses at the gene ends were 4 bases for V and 0 bases for J; bases not matched to a gene: 5. The CDR3 sequence is CASSSTSGNSYNEQFF. The CDR3 bases are TGTGCCAGCAGCTCCACTAGCGGTAACTCCTACAATGAGCAGTTCTTC.

J is TRBJ2-7 and V is TRBV2; tentatively, D is TRBD2 (7 bases). Per germline, CDR1 SNHLY and CDR2 FYNNEI. The CDR3 has 12 amino acids. V shed 8 bases and J shed 2 bases, with 10 bases lying between them. The CDR3 loop reads CASYGGPYEQYF. The CDR3 DNA is TGTGCCAGCTACGGGGGGCCCTACGAGCAGTACTTC. The full variable domain, in which reference TRBV2 and TRBJ2-7 provide the parts outside the CDR3, is EPEVTQTPSHQVTQMGQEVILRCVPISNHLYFYWYRQILGQKVEFLVSFYNNEISEKSEIFDDQFSVERPDGSNFTLKIRSTKLEDSAMYFCASYGGPYEQYFGPGTRLTVT.

The chain joins TRBV27 to TRBJ2-3; TRBD2 matches at 10 bases. J was trimmed by 5 bases and V by 6 bases; bases with no gene match: 11. The CDR3 has 16 residues. In germline, CDR1 is MNHEY, CDR2 SMNVEV (reference sequence). The chain's CDR3 is CASRVIAGGKGDTQYF. Here the CDR3 DNA reads TGTGCCAGCAGGGTTATAGCGGGAGGAAAAGGAGATACGCAGTATTTT.

J is TRBJ2-7 and V is TRBV6-5, with TRBD2 identical over 12 bases. Germline loops: CDR1 MNHEY, CDR2 SVGAGI. There are 14 residues in the CDR3. V was clipped by 4 bases and J by 5 bases; unmatched bases: 3. The CDR3 nucleotides read TGTGCCAGCAGTTGGACTAGCGGGGACCACGAGCAGTACTTC. Translating it yields CASSWTSGDHEQYF.

The rearrangement uses TRBV28 and TRBJ1-3; 12 positions agree with TRBD1. V dropped 3 bases and J dropped 5; count of bases not matched to a gene: 5. The germline CDR1 and CDR2 sequences are MDHEN and SYDVKM. The CDR3 consists of 16 residues. The CDR3 loop reads CASSFGGTGGRNTIYF. The CDR3 DNA follows: TGTGCCAGCAGTTTCGGGGGGACAGGGGGCAGAAACACCATATATTTT.

V is TRBV12-5 and J is TRBJ2-1; 8 bases agree with TRBD1. This CDR3 comprises 14 residues. Germline lookup yields CDR1 LGHNT and CDR2 FRNRAP. J gave up 7 bases and V 3 bases, and 5 bases lay outside the gene matches. The CDR3 protein is CASGFPRDRNEQFF. The CDR3 DNA reads as TGTGCTAGTGGTTTCCCGAGGGACAGGAATGAGCAGTTCTTC.

The chain carries TRBV11-1 and TRBJ1-2, with 7 bases identical to TRBD1. The CDR3 sequence is 14 residues long. The germline V gene encodes CDR1 SGHAT and CDR2 FQDESV (reference sequence). V shed 0 bases and J 5 bases; nucleotides not matched to a gene: 3. The CDR3 sequence is CASSLAGQSYGYTF. The CDR3 bases are TGTGCCAGCAGCTTAGCGGGACAGTCGTATGGCTACACCTTC. Full variable domain (outside the CDR3, taken from reference TRBV11-1 and TRBJ1-2): EAEVAQSPRYKITEKSQAVAFWCDPISGHATLYWYRQILGQGPELLVQFQDESVVDDSQLPKDRFSAERLKGVDSTLKIQPAELGDSAMYLCASSLAGQSYGYTFGSGTRLTVV.

This sequence joins TRBV12-5 and TRBJ2-4; 14 bases map to TRBD2. CDR3 size: 16 residues. Per the germline V gene, CDR1 is LGHNT and CDR2 is FRNRAP. With 0 bases clipped from V and 13 bases from J, the junction kept 8 bases outside the gene matches. The CDR3 here is CASGLVPRGLAGAQYF. Here the CDR3 DNA reads TGTGCTAGTGGTTTGGTACCTAGGGGACTAGCGGGAGCCCAGTACTTC.

The chain couples TRBV6-1 to TRBJ1-2, with 7 bases that match TRBD1. Germline V gives CDR1 MNHNS, CDR2 SASEGT. The V gene end was trimmed by 1 base and the J gene end by 8 bases; junction bases not matched to a gene: 7. CDR3 length: 14 amino acids. CDR3 residues: CASSEGVTGMGYTF. CDR3 coding DNA: TGTGCCAGCAGTGAAGGTGTGACAGGGATGGGCTACACCTTC.

The V gene is TRBV11-2, the J gene TRBJ1-3, with TRBD1 identical over 10 bases. The CDR3 consists of 14 residues. Trimming removed 5 bases from V and 8 bases from J; junction bases left unmatched: 6. Germline V gene sequence: CDR1 SGHAT, CDR2 FQNNGV. In nucleotides, the CDR3 is TGTGCCAGCAGCCGCGGACAGGGGGTAGACACCATATATTTT. Protein product: CASSRGQGVDTIYF.

This clone has only one observation. This chain links TRBV4-1 with TRBJ1-2; D is unclear. CDR1 and CDR2 from the germline V gene are MGHRA and YSYEKL. The CDR3 is 14 residues long. Trimming shortened V by 0 bases and J by 1 base, and 6 bases separated the two germline ends. The CDR3 loop is CASSQEEVNYGYTF. CDR3 sequence (DNA): TGCGCCAGCAGCCAAGAAGAGGTTAACTATGGCTACACCTTC.

The chain couples TRBV25-1 to TRBJ1-6; the D is unclear. The V end was cut by 6 bases, the J end by 11 bases, with 14 bases between. The CDR3 is made up of 13 amino acids. Germline loops: CDR1 MGHDK, CDR2 SYGVNS. CDR3 loop: CASRGVLGPPLHF. In nucleotides, the CDR3 is TGTGCCAGCAGAGGAGTTTTGGGTCCACCCCTCCACTTT.

V is TRBV28 and J is TRBJ2-2, with D hard to call. In germline, CDR1 is MDHEN, CDR2 SYDVKM. The CDR3 sequence is 13 residues long. V was trimmed by 4 bases and J by 6 bases, leaving 9 bases between them. As DNA, the CDR3 is TGTGCCAGCAGTTCCGCCTCAGCCGGGGAGCTGTTTTTT. Its protein product is CASSSASAGELFF.

The rearrangement links TRBV6-1 to TRBJ1-4, with a tentative D call TRBD1 (5 bases). This CDR3 is built from 14 residues. Looked up from germline, CDR1 is MNHNS and CDR2 is SASEGT. V lost 4 bases and J 2 bases, leaving 8 bases between the germline ends. DNA for the CDR3: TGTGCCAGCAGTGCAGGGCTCACTAATGAAAAACTGTTTTTT. It yields the protein CASSAGLTNEKLFF.

This clone was observed a few times. The chain joins TRBV27 to TRBJ1-6, with D tentatively TRBD1 (5 bases). CDR3 length equals 13 residues. V shed 8 bases and J shed 11 bases, with 16 bases lying between them. Germline CDR1 and CDR2: MNHEY and SMNVEV (reference sequence). In DNA, the CDR3 is TGTGCCAGCGTCTTACGAGCGGGGGCACCCCTCCACTTT. Its translation is CASVLRAGAPLHF.

The CDR3 nucleotides read TGCGCCAGCAGCCAAGGGCTACAGGGGGGTAGCTCCTACGAGCAGTACTTC. Translating it yields CASSQGLQGGSSYEQYF. The chain combines TRBV4-1 with TRBJ2-7; 8 nucleotides match TRBD1. CDR1 is MGHRA and CDR2 is YSYEKL in the germline V gene. Losses at the gene ends were 1 base for V and 0 bases for J; bases not matched to a gene: 8. This CDR3 has 17 residues.

This clone appeared once. The chain joins TRBV2 to TRBJ1-3; TRBD1 is a possible D gene (6 bases). Germline values: CDR1 SNHLY, CDR2 FYNNEI. The CDR3 consists of 16 residues. V gave up 6 bases and J gave up 2 bases, with 17 bases separating them. CDR3 sequence (DNA): TGTGCCAGCAGGCCGCTACAGGGTAAAGCTGGAAACACCATATATTTT. This translates into CASRPLQGKAGNTIYF.

This chain links TRBV4-1 with TRBJ2-3; no reliable D call. The CDR3 has 16 amino acids. CDR1 is MGHRA, CDR2 YSYEKL, per germline. V lost 0 bases, J lost 7 bases, and 17 bases lay in between. The CDR3 reads CASSQDWAKRYYTQYF. CDR3 in DNA: TGCGCCAGCAGCCAAGATTGGGCTAAAAGGTATTATACGCAGTATTTT.

The chain carries TRBV6-5 and TRBJ2-5; unclear D gene. The CDR3 is made up of 15 amino acids. CDR1 and CDR2 from the germline V gene are MNHEY and SVGAGI. The V end was cut by 3 bases, the J end by 2 bases, with 13 bases between. The CDR3 sequence is CASSYRSSFQETQYF. The CDR3 DNA reads TGTGCCAGCAGTTATAGGAGCTCCTTTCAAGAGACCCAGTACTTC.